What follows is one T cell receptor beta chain and its context. Clones were read by immunoSEQ multiplex PCR, and TCRdb kept only the in-frame ones, dropping some. The sample lists under 70,000 clones, about 85% occurring once. The data belong to a study of T cell responses to AZD1222 COVID-19 vaccine. Between the trimmed V and J ends, which lost 6 bases and 6 bases, there was a span of 18 bases. CDR1 and CDR2 from the germline V gene are MNHEY and SVGAGI. CDR3 length equals 15 residues. The chain is built from TRBV6-5 and TRBJ2-1; D possibly matches TRBD1 or TRBD2 (5 bases each). The origin of this receptor is an adult in good health. Specimen: peripheral blood, collected on day 0 of AZD1222 vaccination. The CDR3 DNA reads TGTGCCAGCAGCCGCCAGGGACCTGTGAGCAATGAGCAGTTCTTC. It specifies CASSRQGPVSNEQFF.